These 14 T cell receptor beta chains came from one sample sequenced in a study of monozygotic twins with inflammatory bowel disease (dated by TCRdb to the late 2010s). Libraries came from 5' RACE. Reads for this sample came from an Illumina HiSeq 2500. Each entry corresponds to one CDR3 protein sequence from reads that TCRdb reprocessed, and DNA is not given. This sample's table carries approximately 160,000 distinct CDR3 sequences. Around 6.8% of the sample is in the top ten clones. Sequencing used blood. The receptors here all came from a human donor with ulcerative colitis or Crohn's disease, or a healthy co-twin of an affected twin (not recorded which).

The chain links TRBV7-2 to TRBJ2-1; TCRdb selects TRBD1, and the lack of DNA leaves this call unchecked. CDR3 length equals 16 residues. Germline CDR1 is SGHTA and CDR2 is FQGNSA. The CDR3 is CASSFSLGTIHSEQFF.

The V gene is TRBV19, the J gene TRBJ1-1; TCRdb proposes TRBD1, but this gene call is untestable without DNA. The CDR3 consists of 15 residues. The germline V gene has CDR1 LNHDA and CDR2 SQIVND (reference sequence). The chain's CDR3 is CASSIGRGENTEAFF.

The chain combines TRBV12-5 with TRBJ2-1; TCRdb's assignment of TRBD1 cannot be checked, as there is no DNA. This CDR3 comprises 15 residues. Germline values: CDR1 LGHNT, CDR2 FRNRAP. CDR3 amino acids: CASGPGQGTGNEQFF.

The chain joins TRBV5-6 to TRBJ1-1. The germline CDR1 and CDR2 sequences are SGHDT and YYEEEE. There are 16 residues in the CDR3. This CDR3 is CASSLARVRMNTEAFF. Complete variable domain (other parts from reference TRBV5-6 and TRBJ1-1): DAGVTQSPTHLIKTRGQQVTLRCSPKSGHDTVSWYQQALGQGPQFIFQYYEEEERQRGNFPDRFSGHQFPNYSSELNVNALLLGDSALYLCASSLARVRMNTEAFFGQGTRLTVV.

This chain uses TRBV5-5 with TRBJ2-7; TCRdb designates TRBD2, a call that cannot be tested without DNA. The CDR3 sequence is 14 residues long. CDR1 SGHKS and CDR2 YYEKEE come from the germline V gene (reference sequence). The CDR3 reads CASSSAGGPYEQYF.

CDR3 sequence: CASRRTAQETQYF. The chain couples TRBV6-5 to TRBJ2-5. CDR3 length: 13 residues. Germline CDR1 and CDR2: MNHEY and SVGAGI.

The chain carries TRBV10-3 and TRBJ1-3; no DNA is available, so the TRBD1 call from TCRdb remains unchecked. CDR1 ENHRY and CDR2 SYGVKD come from the germline V gene. The CDR3 is 13 residues long. This CDR3 reads CAIGRDSGNTIYF.

The chain links TRBV20-1 to TRBJ2-7; the TCRdb call, TRBD2, lacks DNA for checking. This CDR3 is built from 13 residues. Per germline, CDR1 DFQATT and CDR2 SNEGSKA (reference sequence). The CDR3 sequence: CSAKPGLIYEQYF.

The chain joins TRBV7-2 to TRBJ1-1; TCRdb's D call, TRBD1, is unchecked because there is no DNA. This CDR3 spans 17 amino acids. Germline V CDR1 and CDR2: SGHTA, FQGNSA. The CDR3 reads CASSLQRPVAMNTEAFF.

The chain employs TRBV5-6 and TRBJ1-5; with no DNA, the TCRdb D assignment of TRBD1 cannot be verified. The CDR3 contains 14 residues. Germline CDR1 is SGHDT and CDR2 is YYEEEE. CDR3 residues: CASSAGPGHQPQHF.

V usage is TRBV20-1 and J usage is TRBJ1-2; TCRdb's assignment of TRBD1 cannot be checked, as there is no DNA. The CDR3 runs to 13 residues. Germline V gene lookup returns CDR1 DFQATT and CDR2 SNEGSKA (reference sequence). Here the CDR3 reads CSARVQGNYGYTF.

V usage is TRBV20-1 and J usage is TRBJ1-4; without DNA, the TCRdb call of TRBD1 cannot be checked. Looked up from germline, CDR1 is DFQATT and CDR2 is SNEGSKA (reference sequence). The CDR3 has 14 amino acids. The CDR3 here is CSAGETGLNEKLFF.

The chain carries TRBV30 and TRBJ2-4. This CDR3 has 13 amino acids. CDR1 and CDR2 (germline): GTSNPN, SVGIG (reference sequence). This CDR3 reads CAWSGRAKNIQYF.

The chain recombines TRBV5-5 with TRBJ2-1; absent DNA, TCRdb's TRBD2 call cannot be checked. Germline V gene sequence: CDR1 SGHKS, CDR2 YYEKEE (reference sequence). The CDR3 runs to 14 residues. CDR3 loop: CASSLISKLGMPFF.